What follows are 20 T cell receptor beta chains derived from one specimen sequenced in a study of blood T cell repertoires in COVID-19. Assay used: immunoSEQ multiplex PCR; TCRdb lists only in-frame clones, some missing. Among approximately 310,000 clones, 87% were seen once, and the ten largest hold approximately 7.8%. Input material: peripheral blood. The receptors derive from a woman aged 45 to 65 who had recovered from COVID-19.

Worth noting for this clone: Different DNA sequences within this sample yield the same CDR3. The gene calls are TRBV3-1 (or the pseudogene TRBV3-2) and TRBJ2-5, with 10 bases identical to TRBD2. J gave up 2 bases and V 4 bases, and 4 bases lay outside the gene matches. In germline, CDR1 is LGHDT, CDR2 YNNKEL (reference sequence). The length of the CDR3 is 15 residues. The CDR3 spells CASSPSGSQQETQYF. The CDR3 coding sequence is TGTGCCAGCAGCCCTAGCGGGAGTCAACAAGAGACCCAGTACTTC.

The rearrangement joins TRBV5-6 to TRBJ2-5; a possible D gene is TRBD2 (6 bases). Germline V gene lookup returns CDR1 SGHDT and CDR2 YYEEEE. The CDR3 loop spans 15 amino acids. V lost 1 base and J 4 bases, leaving 14 bases between the germline ends. CDR3 protein: CASSLFGDSGETQYF. The CDR3, as DNA: TGTGCCAGCAGCTTGTTTGGCGATAGCGGAGAGACCCAGTACTTC.

CDR3 sequence: CASSAIDRGSYNEQFF. The CDR3 DNA sequence: TGTGCCAGCAGCGCTATAGACAGGGGGTCCTACAATGAGCAGTTCTTC. The chain has TRBV5-5 and TRBJ2-1, with TRBD1 matching over 9 bases. Germline V CDR1 and CDR2: SGHKS, YYEKEE (reference sequence). This CDR3 region has 16 residues. Trimming cost V 4 bases and J 1 base; bases outside gene matches: 6.

The rearrangement joins TRBV7-9 to TRBJ1-1; D is undetermined. This CDR3 is 11 amino acids long. From germline, CDR1 is SEHNR and CDR2 FQNEAQ (reference sequence). With 9 bases removed from V and 3 bases from J, the gap between germline ends came to 8 bases. The DNA for the CDR3 is TGTGCCAGTCAACTTGACACTGAAGCTTTCTTT. Translation: CASQLDTEAFF.

V usage is TRBV28 and J usage is TRBJ2-3, with TRBD2 as a possible D gene (5 bases). The CDR3 is made up of 15 amino acids. Deletions cut 3 bases from V and 1 base from J, with 11 bases between. Germline lookup yields CDR1 MDHEN and CDR2 SYDVKM. The DNA for the CDR3 is TGTGCCAGCAGTTTCTCTAGCCGCCGCACAGATACGCAGTATTTT. It specifies CASSFSSRRTDTQYF.

The rearrangement joins TRBV5-4 to TRBJ2-1; 10 nucleotides align to TRBD2. The CDR3 runs 15 residues. The germline V gene has CDR1 SGHNT and CDR2 YYREEE (reference sequence). Trimming removed 6 bases from V and 4 bases from J; junction bases left unmatched: 7. CDR3 loop: CASTFGLADYNEQFF. The CDR3 DNA is TGTGCCAGCACCTTCGGACTAGCGGATTACAATGAGCAGTTCTTC.

The chain is built from TRBV6-5 and TRBJ1-6; 7 positions match TRBD1. The CDR3 totals 16 residues. Trimming removed 4 bases from V and 11 bases from J; junction bases left unmatched: 14. Per the germline V gene, CDR1 is MNHEY and CDR2 is SVGAGI. The CDR3: CASSSPTGTETPPLHF. The CDR3 nucleotides read TGTGCCAGCAGTTCTCCAACCGGGACAGAGACACCACCCCTCCACTTT.

The chain joins TRBV2 to TRBJ1-2; 7 nucleotides agree with TRBD1. Germline V gene lookup returns CDR1 SNHLY and CDR2 FYNNEI. The CDR3 is made up of 12 amino acids. Trimming took 7 bases from V and 6 from J; bases not matched to a gene: 5. The CDR3 DNA reads as TGTGCCAGCAAAGGGACAGTTGATGGCTACACCTTC. Translation gives CASKGTVDGYTF.

V and J are TRBV2 and TRBJ1-3; 9 bases line up with TRBD1. The germline gives CDR1 SNHLY, CDR2 FYNNEI. The V and J ends lost 8 bases and 4 bases, in that order; junction bases with no gene match: 3. The CDR3 has 13 residues. The CDR3 nucleotides are TGTGCCAGCCGTGGGACAGGGGGAAACACCATATATTTT. Protein product: CASRGTGGNTIYF.

This clone was seen only once. An end of the junction differs from the germline gene, which may be a read error. This chain joins TRBV6-2 or TRBV6-3 and TRBJ1-3, with D possibly matching TRBD1 (6 bases). From germline, CDR1 is MNHEY and CDR2 SVGEGT. The CDR3 totals 15 residues. CDR3 sequence (DNA): TGTGCCAGCAGTACACGGGACAACTCTGGAAACACCATGTATTTT. It translates to CASSTRDNSGNTMYF.

CDR3 protein: CASSQSVTGQETQYF. DNA for the CDR3: TGCGCCAGCAGTCAATCTGTGACAGGGCAAGAGACCCAGTACTTC. This sequence joins TRBV23-1 and TRBJ2-5, with 7 positions matching TRBD1. TRBV23-1 is flagged as an ORF with uncertain function. The CDR3 is 15 amino acids. The ends lost 0 bases at V and 2 bases at J; junction bases unmatched: 3.

V and J are TRBV7-9 and TRBJ2-1; weak D call: TRBD2 (7 bases). V was trimmed by 3 bases and J by 9 bases, leaving 12 bases between them. The germline V gene has CDR1 SEHNR and CDR2 FQNEAQ (reference sequence). This CDR3 is built from 13 residues. This chain's CDR3 is CASSLSGGSEQFF. The CDR3 DNA follows: TGTGCCAGCAGCTTGTCGGGGGGCAGTGAGCAGTTCTTC.

The rearrangement uses TRBV6-2 or TRBV6-3 and TRBJ2-1; no reliable D call. V was trimmed by 0 bases and J by 9 bases, leaving 3 bases between them. The CDR3 totals 11 residues. Germline CDR1 reads MNHEY; CDR2 reads SVGEGT. The CDR3 DNA reads as TGTGCCAGCAGTTACTCCAGTGAGCAGTTCTTC. Its protein is CASSYSSEQFF.

Remarks on this clone: Other DNA sequences in this sample translate to the same CDR3. The chain has TRBV27 and TRBJ1-3; D gene ambiguous. This CDR3 comprises 13 residues. Between the trimmed V and J ends, which lost 3 bases and 0 bases, there was a span of 3 bases. Germline CDR1 and CDR2: MNHEY and SMNVEV (reference sequence). The CDR3 nucleotides read TGTGCCAGCAGTTTGCGCTCTGGAAACACCATATATTTT. Amino acid sequence: CASSLRSGNTIYF.

The chain is built from TRBV5-4 and TRBJ2-3; no clear D gene. This CDR3 has 17 amino acids. V lost 2 bases to trimming and J lost 2 bases, with 18 bases between them. Per germline, CDR1 SGHNT and CDR2 YYREEE (reference sequence). CDR3 region: CASSLLLFGWNTDTQYF. The DNA of the CDR3 is TGTGCCAGCAGCTTATTATTGTTCGGGTGGAACACAGATACGCAGTATTTT.

This clone was seen a single time. The chain employs TRBV9 and TRBJ1-6; D uncertain. The CDR3 sequence is 14 residues long. The V and J ends lost 0 bases and 4 bases respectively, with 5 bases between them. Germline V gene lookup returns CDR1 SGDLS and CDR2 YYNGEE. The CDR3 region has the DNA TGTGCCAGCAGCGTAGATCCGTATAATTCACCCCTCCACTTT. It yields the protein CASSVDPYNSPLHF.

The V call is TRBV5-1, the J call TRBJ2-2; TRBD2 matches at 9 bases. CDR3 length: 16 residues. Germline V gives CDR1 SGHRS, CDR2 YFSETQ. With 3 bases clipped from V and 5 bases from J, the junction kept 8 bases outside the gene matches. CDR3 bases: TGCGCCAGCAGCTCTGGTAGTAGCGGGAGAACCGGGGAGCTGTTTTTT. It is translated as CASSSGSSGRTGELFF.

The chain carries TRBV5-1 and TRBJ2-7; D may be TRBD2 (6 bases). The CDR3 is made up of 14 amino acids. V lost 1 base and J lost 3, with 11 bases in between. The germline V gene has CDR1 SGHRS and CDR2 YFSETQ. CDR3 loop: CASSLRGLYYEQYF. The CDR3 DNA is TGCGCCAGCAGCTTGAGGGGACTTTACTACGAGCAGTACTTC.

The chain combines TRBV30 with TRBJ2-3, with 7 bases matching TRBD2. V dropped 0 bases and J dropped 6; count of bases not matched to a gene: 9. The CDR3 loop spans 15 amino acids. CDR1 is GTSNPN, CDR2 SVGIG, per germline (reference sequence). The CDR3 protein is CAWSVGLAVRDTQYF. The CDR3, as DNA: TGTGCCTGGAGTGTTGGGCTAGCGGTCAGGGATACGCAGTATTTT. The full variable domain, completed using reference TRBV30 and TRBJ2-3, is SQTIHQWPATLVQPVGSPLSLECTVEGTSNPNLYWYRQAAGRGLQLLFYSVGIGQISSEVPQNLSASRPQDRQFILSSKKLLLSDSGFYLCAWSVGLAVRDTQYFGPGTRLTVL.

The V and J genes are TRBV19 and TRBJ2-2; D not certain. The V end was cut by 5 bases, the J end by 4 bases, with 14 bases between. CDR1 is LNHDA and CDR2 is SQIVND in the germline V gene (reference sequence). The CDR3 contains 15 residues. The CDR3 sequence is CASSAPTYSTGELFF. CDR3 sequence (DNA): TGTGCCAGTAGTGCCCCGACATACTCCACCGGGGAGCTGTTTTTT.